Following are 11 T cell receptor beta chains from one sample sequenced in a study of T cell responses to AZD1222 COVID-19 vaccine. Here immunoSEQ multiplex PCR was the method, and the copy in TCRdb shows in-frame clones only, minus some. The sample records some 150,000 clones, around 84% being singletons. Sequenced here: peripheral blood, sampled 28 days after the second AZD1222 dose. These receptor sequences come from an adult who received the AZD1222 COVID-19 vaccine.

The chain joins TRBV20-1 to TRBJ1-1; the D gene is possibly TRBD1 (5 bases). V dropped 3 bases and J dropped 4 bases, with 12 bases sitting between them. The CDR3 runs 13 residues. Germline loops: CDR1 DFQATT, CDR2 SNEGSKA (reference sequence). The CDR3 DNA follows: TGCAGTGCTAGTGCAGGGTGGGGCACTGAAGCTTTCTTT. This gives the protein CSASAGWGTEAFF.

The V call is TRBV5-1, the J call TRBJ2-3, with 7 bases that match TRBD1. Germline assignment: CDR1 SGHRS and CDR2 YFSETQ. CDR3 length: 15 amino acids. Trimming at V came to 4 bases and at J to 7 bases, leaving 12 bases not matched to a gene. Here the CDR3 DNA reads TGCGCCAGCAGCCCACGGACAGGCCCCCTTCATACGCAGTATTTT. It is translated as CASSPRTGPLHTQYF.

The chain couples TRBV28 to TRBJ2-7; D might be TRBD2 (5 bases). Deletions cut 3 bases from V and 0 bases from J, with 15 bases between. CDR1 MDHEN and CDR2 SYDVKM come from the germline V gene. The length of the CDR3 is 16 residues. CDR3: CASSFGGRPGSYEQYF. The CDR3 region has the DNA TGTGCCAGCAGTTTTGGAGGCCGCCCTGGCTCCTACGAGCAGTACTTC.

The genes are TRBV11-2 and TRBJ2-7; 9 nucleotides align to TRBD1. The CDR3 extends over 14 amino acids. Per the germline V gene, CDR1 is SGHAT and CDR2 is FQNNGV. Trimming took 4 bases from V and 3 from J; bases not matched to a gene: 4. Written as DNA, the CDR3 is TGTGCCAGCAGCTCACAGGGGGCGAACTACGAGCAGTACTTC. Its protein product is CASSSQGANYEQYF.

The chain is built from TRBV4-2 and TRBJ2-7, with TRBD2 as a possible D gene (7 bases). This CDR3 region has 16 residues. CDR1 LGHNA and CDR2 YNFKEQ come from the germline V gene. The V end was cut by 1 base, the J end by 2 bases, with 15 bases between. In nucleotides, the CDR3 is TGTGCCAGCAGCCAAGGCCTGCGGGGGCGAACCTACGAGCAGTACTTC. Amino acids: CASSQGLRGRTYEQYF.

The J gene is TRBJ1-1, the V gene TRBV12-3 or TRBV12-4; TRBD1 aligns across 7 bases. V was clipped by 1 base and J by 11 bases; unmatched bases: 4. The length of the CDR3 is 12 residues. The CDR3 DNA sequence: TGTGCCAGCAGTTTAGTGAGGGGGCCGGCTTTCTTT. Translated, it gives CASSLVRGPAFF.

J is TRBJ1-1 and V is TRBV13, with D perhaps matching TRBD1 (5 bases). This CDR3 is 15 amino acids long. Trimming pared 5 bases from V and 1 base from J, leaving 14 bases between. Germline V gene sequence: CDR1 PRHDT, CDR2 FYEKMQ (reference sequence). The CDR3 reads CASSAENGQNTEAFF. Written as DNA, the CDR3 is TGTGCCAGCAGCGCGGAGAACGGACAGAACACTGAAGCTTTCTTT.

The CDR3, as DNA: TGTGCCAGCAGTCCTCGTGGGCAAAACGAGCAGTACTTC. The encoded protein is CASSPRGQNEQYF. The chain joins TRBV27 to TRBJ2-7; the D is unclear. Germline V gives CDR1 MNHEY, CDR2 SMNVEV (reference sequence). Trimming removed 5 bases from V and 5 bases from J, with 13 bases in between. The CDR3 length is 13 residues.

The CDR3 coding sequence is TGTGCCAGCAGCCAAGATACAGGGAGGAATCAGCCCCAGCATTTT. Translated, it gives CASSQDTGRNQPQHF. The chain is built from TRBV3-1 (or the pseudogene TRBV3-2) and TRBJ1-5; D possibly corresponds to TRBD1 (6 bases). The CDR3 extends over 15 amino acids. V lost 0 bases to trimming and J lost 4 bases, with 10 bases between them. Per the germline V gene, CDR1 is LGHDT and CDR2 is YNNKEL (reference sequence).

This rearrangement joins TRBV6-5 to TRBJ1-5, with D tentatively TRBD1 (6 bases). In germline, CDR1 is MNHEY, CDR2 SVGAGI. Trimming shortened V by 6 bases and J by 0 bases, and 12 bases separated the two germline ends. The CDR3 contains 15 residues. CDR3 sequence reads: CASSSDSLSNQPQHF. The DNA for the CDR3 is TGTGCCAGCAGCTCGGACAGTCTTAGCAATCAGCCCCAGCATTTT.

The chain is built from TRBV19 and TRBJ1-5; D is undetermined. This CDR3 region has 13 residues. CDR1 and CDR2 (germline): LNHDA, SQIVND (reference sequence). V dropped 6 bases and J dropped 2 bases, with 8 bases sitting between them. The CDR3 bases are TGTGCCAGTAGGGGCCTGGGCAATCAGCCCCAGCATTTT. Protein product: CASRGLGNQPQHF.